The rows below give T cell receptor beta chains drawn from one sample of a study of T cells in localized non-small cell lung cancer. Here immunoSEQ multiplex PCR was the method, and the copy in TCRdb shows in-frame clones only, minus some. The data hold roughly 72,000 clones, with 80% observed a single time. The sample in question was peripheral blood, obtained before any cancer treatment. These receptors were taken from a female donor over 55 with stage I lung adenocarcinoma. Both conserved end residues are part of each CDR3. The D gene is left open where the match is weak. Size values are once, few and many counts, or a class for expanded clones, and some rows have none.

V	J	length	size	D	CDR3	DNA
TRBV7-2	TRBJ1-6	15	NA	NA	CASSLVPFLNSPLHF	TGTGCCAGCAGCTTAGTTCCATTCCTTAATTCACCCCTCCACTTT
TRBV5-8	TRBJ2-1	15	NA	TRBD1	CASSSGTGGYNEQFF	TGTGCCAGCAGCTCCGGGACAGGGGGCTACAATGAGCAGTTCTTC
TRBV6-5	TRBJ2-7	14	NA	TRBD1	CASSYGQGIYEQYF	TGTGCCAGCAGTTACGGACAGGGCATCTACGAGCAGTACTTC
TRBV27	TRBJ2-3	14	NA	NA	CASSTSWGTDTQYF	TGTGCCAGCAGCACTAGTTGGGGAACAGATACGCAGTATTTT
TRBV11-2	TRBJ2-3	14	NA	NA	CASSLVDRTDTQYF	TGTGCCAGCAGCTTAGTCGACAGAACAGATACGCAGTATTTT
TRBV30	TRBJ1-3	13	NA	NA	CAWSVGSGNTIYF	TGTGCCTGGAGTGTAGGTTCCGGAAACACCATATATTTT
TRBV4-2	TRBJ2-1	18	NA	TRBD2	CASSQVTPGTSGGDEQFF	TGTGCCAGCAGCCAAGTTACCCCGGGGACTAGCGGGGGGGATGAGCAGTTCTTC
TRBV13	TRBJ2-3	21	NA	TRBD2	CASSSTLPGQPGSGSPYTQYF	TGTGCCAGCAGCTCCACCCTACCGGGACAACCAGGCAGCGGGAGTCCCTATACGCAGTATTTT
TRBV27	TRBJ2-7	15	once	NA	CASTRFRDNLYEQYF	TGTGCCAGCACTAGATTCCGAGACAATCTCTACGAGCAGTACTTC
TRBV5-1	TRBJ1-5	15	NA	NA	CASSLEGHSNQPQHF	TGCGCCAGCAGCTTGGAGGGACATAGCAATCAGCCCCAGCATTTT
TRBV7-9	TRBJ1-2	14	NA	TRBD1	CASSRGQAGYGYTF	TGTGCCAGCAGCCGCGGACAGGCGGGGTATGGCTACACCTTC
TRBV7-3	TRBJ1-4	20	NA	NA	CASSLLARGQGLATNEKLFF	TGTGCCAGCAGCTTATTGGCACGAGGTCAGGGTCTGGCAACTAATGAAAAACTGTTTTTT
TRBV2	TRBJ1-1	14	NA	NA	CASSASERGHEAFF	TGTGCCAGCAGCGCGAGCGAAAGGGGACATGAAGCTTTCTTT
TRBV4-2	TRBJ1-2	16	NA	NA	CASSQDRFQGRNGYTF	TGTGCCAGCAGCCAAGATCGCTTCCAGGGGAGAAATGGCTACACCTTC
TRBV7-8	TRBJ1-4	16	NA	NA	CASSLVAGTLNEKLFF	TGTGCCAGCAGCTTAGTGGCTGGGACCCTTAATGAAAAACTGTTTTTT
TRBV11-2	TRBJ2-2	17	once	NA	CASSSLTRPGKAGELFF	TGTGCCAGCAGCTCCCTCACGCGGCCAGGGAAGGCCGGGGAGCTGTTTTTT
TRBV5-4	TRBJ2-6	18	NA	TRBD2	CASSLGLAGSAGANVLTF	TGTGCCAGCAGCTTGGGACTAGCGGGGTCGGCTGGGGCCAACGTCCTGACTTTC
TRBV12-5	TRBJ1-1	16	NA	TRBD1	CASAPRPTGADTEAFF	TGTGCTAGTGCCCCACGCCCGACAGGGGCCGACACTGAAGCTTTCTTT
TRBV10-2	TRBJ2-2	12	NA	TRBD2	CASRGGSGELFF	TGCGCCAGCAGGGGGGGGAGCGGGGAGCTGTTTTTT
TRBV7-9	TRBJ2-5	13	NA	NA	CASSPWAVKTQYF	TGTGCCAGCAGCCCCTGGGCAGTGAAGACCCAGTACTTC
TRBV13	TRBJ2-1	14	NA	TRBD1	CASSLGDRGGEQFF	TGTGCCAGCAGCTTAGGGGACAGGGGGGGTGAGCAGTTCTTC
TRBV27	TRBJ2-7	13	NA	NA	CASRRDNAYEQYF	TGTGCCAGCAGGCGGGACAACGCCTACGAGCAGTACTTC
TRBV11-3	TRBJ1-1	15	NA	NA	CASSPSATGNTEAFF	TGTGCCAGCAGCCCGTCCGCGACAGGGAACACTGAAGCTTTCTTT
TRBV25-1	TRBJ1-1	15	few	NA	CASSVRASLNTEAFF	TGTGCCAGCAGTGTCAGAGCTAGTTTGAACACTGAAGCTTTCTTT
TRBV6-5	TRBJ1-5	15	NA	TRBD1	CASSFTQGGNQPQHF	TGTGCCAGCAGTTTCACACAGGGGGGCAATCAGCCCCAGCATTTT
TRBV6-4	TRBJ1-5	13	NA	NA	CASSEELNQPQHF	TGTGCCAGCAGTGAGGAGCTCAATCAGCCCCAGCATTTT
TRBV7-9	TRBJ2-7	13	once	TRBD1	CASSLTGVGEQYF	TGTGCCAGCAGCTTAACAGGGGTGGGCGAGCAGTACTTC
TRBV7-3	TRBJ2-2	12	NA	NA	CASSPSAGELFF	TGTGCCAGCAGCCCGAGCGCCGGGGAGCTGTTTTTT
TRBV7-9	TRBJ1-1	12	NA	NA	CASSRQGTEAFF	TGTGCCAGCAGCCGCCAGGGAACTGAAGCTTTCTTT
TRBV28	TRBJ1-5	15	NA	TRBD1	CASSTPGQPYQPQHF	TGTGCCAGCAGTACACCGGGACAGCCCTATCAGCCCCAGCATTTT
TRBV4-3	TRBJ2-3	17	NA	TRBD2	CASSQDWVAGDYDTQYF	TGCGCCAGCAGCCAAGATTGGGTAGCGGGAGATTACGATACGCAGTATTTT
TRBV30	TRBJ1-5	13	NA	NA	CASSENSNQPQHF	TGTGCCTCCTCGGAGAATAGCAATCAGCCCCAGCATTTT
TRBV19	TRBJ1-1	15	once	NA	CASSIARGPNTEAFF	TGTGCCAGTAGTATAGCGCGGGGCCCGAACACTGAAGCTTTCTTT
TRBV28	TRBJ2-7	14	NA	NA	CASSLTFKQNEQYF	TGTGCCAGCAGTTTAACTTTTAAACAGAACGAGCAGTACTTC
TRBV29-1	TRBJ1-2	12	NA	NA	CSVVPAGDGYTF	TGCAGCGTTGTGCCTGCCGGAGATGGCTACACCTTC
TRBV4-3	TRBJ1-1	13	NA	NA	CASSQDMTGEAFF	TGCGCCAGCAGCCAAGACATGACAGGTGAGGCTTTCTTT
TRBV27	TRBJ1-6	13	NA	NA	CASSLGPNSPLHF	TGTGCCAGCAGTTTAGGACCTAATTCACCCCTCCACTTT
TRBV23-1	TRBJ1-1	17	NA	TRBD1	CASSHHGTGGEDTEAFF	TGCGCCAGCAGTCACCACGGGACAGGGGGCGAGGACACTGAAGCTTTCTTT